The 14 T cell receptor beta chains presented below share a single source sample, sequenced in a study of cytomegalovirus exposure and HLA in healthy donors. Both 60 Vbeta primers and 13 Jbeta primers went into the PCR. The method was immunoSEQ multiplex PCR; TCRdb's version includes in-frame clones alone and lacks a portion of them. This sample has about 130,000 clones, with around 80% found just once. The sample consisted of PBMCs. All receptors come from a man aged 30 to 39 in good health and CMV-seropositive.

Here the CDR3 DNA reads TGTGCCAGCAGCCATCGAACTAGCGGGTTCTACAATGAGCAGTTCTTC. It is translated as CASSHRTSGFYNEQFF. V is TRBV5-5 and J is TRBJ2-1; 9 nucleotides match TRBD2. The CDR3 loop spans 16 amino acids. Germline V gene lookup returns CDR1 SGHKS and CDR2 YYEKEE (reference sequence). Trimming took 4 bases from V and 3 from J; bases not matched to a gene: 8.

The chain couples TRBV10-2 to TRBJ1-1, with a tentative D call TRBD1 (5 bases). This CDR3 is 13 amino acids long. Germline CDR1 WSHSY, CDR2 SAAADI. Trimming stripped 7 bases from V and 2 bases from J, with 11 bases between. CDR3 region: CASTGLGNTEAFF. DNA for the CDR3: TGCGCCAGCACGGGACTCGGTAACACTGAAGCTTTCTTT.

The chain combines TRBV6-1 with TRBJ1-1; D unresolved. The CDR3 is 15 amino acids. V gave up 7 bases and J gave up 0 bases, with 15 bases separating them. The germline gives CDR1 MNHNS, CDR2 SASEGT. The CDR3 region has the DNA TGTGCCAGCATGGCGGGGAAATCCATGAACACTGAAGCTTTCTTT. Translation: CASMAGKSMNTEAFF.

In nucleotides, the CDR3 is TGTGCCAGCAGCCCGGGGGCTGCGACAGGGGGTTGGAATGAGCAGTTCTTC. It codes for CASSPGAATGGWNEQFF. The chain couples TRBV5-5 to TRBJ2-1, with 9 bases that match TRBD1. Germline V lookup: CDR1 SGHKS, CDR2 YYEKEE (reference sequence). V shed 4 bases and J 7 bases; nucleotides not matched to a gene: 15. This CDR3 comprises 17 residues.

This clone was counted once. The chain joins TRBV5-4 to TRBJ1-2; D perhaps matches TRBD1 (6 bases). Germline values: CDR1 SGHNT, CDR2 YYREEE (reference sequence). The germline V and J ends were trimmed by 2 bases and 13 bases, with 15 bases remaining between them. The length of the CDR3 is 12 residues. Here the CDR3 reads CASSFGGATVTF. The CDR3 region has the DNA TGTGCCAGCAGCTTTGGGGGGGCCACTGTCACCTTC. The full variable domain, in which reference TRBV5-4 and TRBJ1-2 provide the parts outside the CDR3, is ETGVTQSPTHLIKTRGQQVTLRCSSQSGHNTVSWYQQALGQGPQFIFQYYREEENGRGNFPPRFSGLQFPNYSSELNVNALELDDSALYLCASSFGGATVTFGSGTRLTVV.

V and J are TRBV10-3 and TRBJ2-7; D gene ambiguous. The ends were cut back, 4 bases at V and 8 bases at J, with 12 bases in the middle. Germline lookup yields CDR1 ENHRY and CDR2 SYGVKD. The CDR3 totals 12 residues. The CDR3 region is CAISGLERKQYF. CDR3 nucleotide sequence: TGTGCCATCAGTGGTTTGGAGCGCAAGCAGTACTTC.

The chain employs TRBV6-6 and TRBJ2-5; 8 positions match TRBD2. CDR1 MNHNY and CDR2 SVGAGI come from the germline V gene (reference sequence). The CDR3 covers 15 residues. The trim removed 2 bases at V and 5 bases at J, leaving 7 bases unmatched. As DNA, the CDR3 is TGTGCCAGCAGTTACGGAGGCGGCGGGAGGGAGACCCAGTACTTC. Translation gives CASSYGGGGRETQYF.

CDR3 residues: CASSLSGRGYEQYF. CDR3 DNA: TGTGCCAGCAGCTTATCAGGGAGGGGTTACGAGCAGTACTTC. The gene calls are TRBV7-9 and TRBJ2-7; TRBD2 matches at 7 bases. Germline V gene sequence: CDR1 SEHNR, CDR2 FQNEAQ (reference sequence). V shed 2 bases, J shed 4 bases, and the junction held 5 bases outside the gene matches. CDR3 length: 14 residues.

V and J are TRBV5-6 and TRBJ2-7; 9 bases agree with TRBD1. Germline values: CDR1 SGHDT, CDR2 YYEEEE. The length of the CDR3 is 15 residues. J gave up 3 bases and V 6 bases, and 10 bases lay outside the gene matches. The CDR3 region is CASIFWGQGFYEQYF. As DNA, the CDR3 is TGTGCCAGCATCTTCTGGGGACAGGGTTTCTACGAGCAGTACTTC.

The CDR3 spells CASSTGTGSSYEQYF. In DNA, the CDR3 is TGTGCCAGCAGCACGGGGACAGGCAGTTCCTACGAGCAGTACTTC. The V gene is TRBV9, the J gene TRBJ2-7; 8 positions match TRBD1. This CDR3 region has 15 residues. Germline values: CDR1 SGDLS, CDR2 YYNGEE. J was trimmed by 1 base and V by 4 bases; bases with no gene match: 7.

This clone was observed a handful of times. CDR3 amino acids: CASSPRTSGSVNEQFF. CDR3 DNA: TGTGCCAGCAGCCCTCGGACTAGCGGGAGCGTGAATGAGCAGTTCTTC. The rearrangement uses TRBV7-2 and TRBJ2-1, with 13 bases fitting TRBD2. V shed 5 bases and J 7 bases; nucleotides not matched to a gene: 8. The V gene's germline CDR1 is SGHTA and CDR2 FQGNSA. The CDR3 is 16 residues long.

V is TRBV10-1 and J is TRBJ2-1, with D tentatively TRBD2 (6 bases). The germline V gene encodes CDR1 WNHNN and CDR2 SYGVQD (reference sequence). The CDR3 totals 15 residues. Deletions cut 4 bases from V and 7 bases from J, with 17 bases between. The CDR3 spells CASSGASDRENEQFF. CDR3 bases: TGCGCCAGCAGTGGGGCCTCGGACCGGGAGAATGAGCAGTTCTTC.

The rearrangement links TRBV9 to TRBJ1-1, with D perhaps TRBD1 (6 bases). There are 14 residues in the CDR3. CDR1 SGDLS and CDR2 YYNGEE come from the germline V gene. The V gene lost 6 bases and the J gene lost 2 bases, with 14 bases spanning the gap. In DNA, the CDR3 is TGTGCCAGCACCCAGGGGATGGGTAACACTGAAGCTTTCTTT. It yields the protein CASTQGMGNTEAFF. Full variable domain (remainder filled in from reference TRBV9 and TRBJ1-1): DSGVTQTPKHLITATGQRVTLRCSPRSGDLSVYWYQQSLDQGLQFLIQYYNGEERAKGNILERFSAQQFPDLHSELNLSSLELGDSALYFCASTQGMGNTEAFFGQGTRLTVV.

This chain links TRBV5-1 with TRBJ2-1; no firm D call. This CDR3 has 16 amino acids. Germline CDR1 SGHRS, CDR2 YFSETQ. V was pared by 0 bases and J by 4 bases, with 14 bases between. CDR3 sequence: CASSLVRVRVYNEQFF. CDR3 bases: TGCGCCAGCAGCTTGGTTCGGGTAAGAGTATACAATGAGCAGTTCTTC. The whole variable domain, remainder taken from reference TRBV5-1 and TRBJ2-1, is KAGVTQTPRYLIKTRGQQVTLSCSPISGHRSVSWYQQTPGQGLQFLFEYFSETQRNKGNFPGRFSGRQFSNSRSEMNVSTLELGDSALYLCASSLVRVRVYNEQFFGPGTRLTVL.